This T cell receptor (beta chain) was obtained from a study of blood T cell repertoires in COVID-19. Study-wide background: Sites in the United States, Italy and Spain provided acute and convalescent COVID-19 samples.

The CDR3 extends over 14 amino acids. With V trimmed by 4 bases and J by 7 bases, 6 bases remained unmatched. Germline V gene lookup returns CDR1 KGHDR and CDR2 SFDVKD. Assay used: immunoSEQ multiplex PCR; TCRdb lists only in-frame clones, some missing. This sample has roughly 240,000 clones; 83% occur once, and the top ten carry approximately 4%. V usage is TRBV24-1 and J usage is TRBJ2-3; the match to TRBD1 covers 8 bases. The source of this sequence is a woman in her forties who had been exposed to COVID-19. The sample comprised PBMCs or T cells enriched from blood (not recorded which). As DNA, the CDR3 is TGTGCCACCAGTGACTCACAGGGGGATCATACGCAGTATTTT. It specifies CATSDSQGDHTQYF.